What follows are 30 T cell receptor beta chains derived from one specimen sequenced in a study of response to subunit inactivated influenza vaccine. TCRdb recomputed calls from the RT-PCR reads with MiXCR, one row per CDR3 protein. This sample has hundreds of thousands of distinct CDR3 sequences, with about 25% found just once. The sample here was CD4+ T cells sorted from PBMCs, taken less than 6 days after vaccination. The receptors here all came from a man between 50 and 59 years old who received an inactivated influenza vaccine.

At least ten counts were recorded for this clonotype. The chain couples TRBV6-1 to TRBJ2-1, with D unresolved. CDR1 and CDR2 (germline): MNHNS, SASEGT. V was clipped by 6 bases and J by 0 bases, with 12 bases between them. The length of the CDR3 is 15 residues. The CDR3 coding sequence is TGTGCCAGCAGACCGGGCTTCGGCTCCTACAATGAGCAGTTCTTC. It encodes CASRPGFGSYNEQFF.

This clonotype was seen repeatedly, ten times or more. The V gene is TRBV29-1, the J gene TRBJ2-3; 9 nucleotides line up with TRBD1. The V gene's germline CDR1 is SQVTM and CDR2 ANQGSEA. The length of the CDR3 is 14 residues. The CDR3: CSGTGGAGTDTQYF. CDR3 nucleotide sequence: TGCAGTGGAACAGGGGGCGCGGGCACAGATACGCAGTATTTT.

The gene calls are TRBV20-1 and TRBJ2-1, with TRBD1 matching over 12 bases. V lost 2 bases to trimming and J lost 10 bases; unmatched junction nucleotides: 9. There are 15 residues in the CDR3. Germline values: CDR1 DFQATT, CDR2 SNEGSKA (reference sequence). DNA for the CDR3: TGCAGTGCTAGATCCCCGGGACAGGGGGCACGAGAGCAGTTCTTC. Translated, it gives CSARSPGQGAREQFF.

V is TRBV4-2 and J is TRBJ1-4; TRBD1 agrees at 8 bases. The CDR3 consists of 18 residues. After removal of 0 bases from V and 0 bases from J, the junction contained 6 bases not matched to a gene. CDR1 and CDR2 from the germline V gene are LGHNA and YNFKEQ. The CDR3: CASSQDLAGGSTNEKLFF. CDR3 DNA sequence: TGTGCCAGCAGCCAAGATCTGGCAGGGGGCTCAACTAATGAAAAACTGTTTTTT.

This clonotype came up a few times. The chain combines TRBV20-1 with TRBJ1-4, with 7 bases lining up with TRBD1. This CDR3 contains 15 residues. J was trimmed by 3 bases and V by 4 bases; bases with no gene match: 8. Looked up from germline, CDR1 is DFQATT and CDR2 is SNEGSKA (reference sequence). CDR3 in amino acids: CSAKSSGTANEKLFF. The CDR3 DNA sequence: TGCAGTGCTAAATCCTCCGGGACAGCTAATGAAAAACTGTTTTTT.

The rearrangement links TRBV5-1 to TRBJ1-1; D not certain. CDR3 length: 15 amino acids. The germline V and J ends were trimmed by 1 base and 2 bases, with 12 bases remaining between them. Germline values: CDR1 SGHRS, CDR2 YFSETQ. CDR3: CASSLQQIANTEAFF. CDR3 in DNA: TGCGCCAGCAGCTTGCAGCAGATAGCAAACACTGAAGCTTTCTTT. Variable domain in full (rest from reference TRBV5-1 and TRBJ1-1): KAGVTQTPRYLIKTRGQQVTLSCSPISGHRSVSWYQQTPGQGLQFLFEYFSETQRNKGNFPGRFSGRQFSNSRSEMNVSTLELGDSALYLCASSLQQIANTEAFFGQGTRLTVV.

This clonotype was observed a few times. The chain uses TRBV6-5 and TRBJ1-2, with TRBD1 identical over 7 bases. The CDR3 sequence is 16 residues long. Per the germline V gene, CDR1 is MNHEY and CDR2 is SVGAGI. The trim removed 0 bases at V and 2 bases at J, leaving 6 bases unmatched. DNA for the CDR3: TGTGCCAGCAGTTACTCCGCGGCAGGGGGGAACTATGGCTACACCTTC. The encoded protein is CASSYSAAGGNYGYTF.

A few counts support this clonotype. This chain links TRBV4-3 with TRBJ2-6, with D possibly being TRBD2 (6 bases). Trimming removed 0 bases from V and 1 base from J, with 13 bases in between. The germline gives CDR1 LGHNA, CDR2 YSLEER. This CDR3 is built from 18 residues. CDR3 in amino acids: CASSQEGGTWSGANVLTF. Here the CDR3 DNA reads TGCGCCAGCAGCCAAGAAGGAGGGACGTGGTCTGGGGCCAACGTCCTGACTTTC.

This clonotype was observed at least ten times. The chain combines TRBV7-9 with TRBJ1-5; D gene ambiguous. CDR3 length: 13 amino acids. Germline V gene sequence: CDR1 SEHNR, CDR2 FQNEAQ (reference sequence). Trimming took 1 base from V and 3 from J, leaving 4 bases between them. The CDR3, as DNA: TGTGCCAGCAGCTTAGAATCCAATCAGCCCCAGCATTTT. Residues: CASSLESNQPQHF. Full variable domain (remainder filled in from reference TRBV7-9 and TRBJ1-5): DTGVSQNPRHKITKRGQNVTFRCDPISEHNRLYWYRQTLGQGPEFLTYFQNEAQLEKSRLLSDRFSAERPKGSFSTLEIQRTEQGDSAMYLCASSLESNQPQHFGDGTRLSIL.

This clonotype was counted between two and nine times. This sequence joins TRBV5-5 and TRBJ2-7, with no clear D. Per germline, CDR1 SGHKS and CDR2 YYEKEE (reference sequence). The germline V and J ends were trimmed by 2 bases and 6 bases, with 9 bases remaining between them. The CDR3 loop spans 12 amino acids. The CDR3 protein is CASSFTVVEQYF. CDR3 nucleotide sequence: TGTGCCAGCAGCTTTACCGTAGTCGAGCAGTACTTC.

A few counts support this clonotype. V usage is TRBV12-3 or TRBV12-4 and J usage is TRBJ2-1, with D perhaps matching TRBD2 (6 bases). Trimming removed 1 base at V and 5 bases at J, with 12 bases between. There are 15 residues in the CDR3. Here the CDR3 DNA reads TGTGCCAGCAGTTTAGACGGGACTCCAAACAATGAGCAGTTCTTC. It translates to CASSLDGTPNNEQFF.

The J gene is TRBJ1-2, the V gene TRBV9, with 8 bases lining up with TRBD1. With 0 bases clipped from V and 7 bases from J, the junction kept 2 bases outside the gene matches. Looked up from germline, CDR1 is SGDLS and CDR2 is YYNGEE. The CDR3 consists of 13 residues. As DNA, the CDR3 is TGTGCCAGCAGCGTAGCACAGGGGGGTGGCTACACCTTC. Translating it yields CASSVAQGGGYTF. Full variable domain (missing parts from reference TRBV9 and TRBJ1-2): DSGVTQTPKHLITATGQRVTLRCSPRSGDLSVYWYQQSLDQGLQFLIQYYNGEERAKGNILERFSAQQFPDLHSELNLSSLELGDSALYFCASSVAQGGGYTFGSGTRLTVV.

This clonotype was observed a few times. The genes are TRBV20-1 and TRBJ1-2; D remains unclear. Per germline, CDR1 DFQATT and CDR2 SNEGSKA (reference sequence). V was clipped by 1 base and J by 8 bases, with 14 bases between them. The CDR3 length is 13 residues. The CDR3 region has the DNA TGCAGTGCTAGAGTCCACGAGAGCTACGGCTACACCTTC. Amino acids: CSARVHESYGYTF.

The V and J genes are TRBV5-6 and TRBJ1-1, with D hard to call. There are 15 residues in the CDR3. Germline V gene data show CDR1 as SGHDT and CDR2 as YYEEEE. V gave up 3 bases and J gave up 6 bases, with 18 bases separating them. The CDR3 DNA follows: TGTGCCAGCAGCTCAGTCCAGGTTCAGGTCTCTGAAGCTTTCTTT. Translated: CASSSVQVQVSEAFF.

V usage is TRBV7-2 and J usage is TRBJ2-2, with D perhaps being TRBD1 or TRBD2 (6 bases each). V was pared by 11 bases and J by 5 bases, with 21 bases between. The CDR3 is 15 residues long. The germline V gene encodes CDR1 SGHTA and CDR2 FQGNSA. Here the CDR3 reads CAGRMGGADTGELFF. The CDR3 nucleotides read TGTGCCGGTCGGATGGGGGGCGCGGATACCGGGGAGCTGTTTTTT.

The chain links TRBV6-1 to TRBJ1-5, with 9 bases aligning to TRBD1. The CDR3 loop spans 18 amino acids. Germline V gene data show CDR1 as MNHNS and CDR2 as SASEGT. After removal of 5 bases from V and 0 bases from J, the junction contained 11 bases not matched to a gene. The CDR3 here is CASSPPGTGRFSNQPQHF. The CDR3 region has the DNA TGTGCCAGCAGTCCACCCGGGACAGGGCGATTTAGCAATCAGCCCCAGCATTTT.

The chain recombines TRBV4-2 with TRBJ2-7; D remains ambiguous. Germline V gene lookup returns CDR1 LGHNA and CDR2 YNFKEQ. This CDR3 contains 14 residues. With 1 base removed from V and 1 base from J, the gap between germline ends came to 8 bases. CDR3 nucleotide sequence: TGTGCCAGCAGCCAAGTTCATTCTTCCTACGAGCAGTACTTC. Translated: CASSQVHSSYEQYF.

This clonotype was seen only a few times. The rearrangement joins TRBV5-1 to TRBJ2-2; a weak D match, TRBD2 (5 bases). The CDR3 is made up of 18 amino acids. Germline CDR1 is SGHRS and CDR2 is YFSETQ. Trimming took off 1 base at V and 3 bases at J, with 19 bases between the two ends. The CDR3 DNA reads as TGCGCCAGCAGCTTGTTTGCTGGTAGCAGGCGGGACACCGGGGAGCTGTTTTTT. Translating gives CASSLFAGSRRDTGELFF.

This clonotype has just one count. J is TRBJ2-7 and V is TRBV5-6, with 7 bases matching TRBD2. This CDR3 is built from 13 residues. With 1 base clipped from V and 8 bases from J, the junction kept 6 bases outside the gene matches. Germline V gives CDR1 SGHDT, CDR2 YYEEEE. The CDR3 spells CASSLFRREKQYF. Written as DNA, the CDR3 is TGTGCCAGCAGCTTGTTTCGGCGGGAGAAGCAGTACTTC.

This clonotype appeared a few times. V gene TRBV4-3 combines with J gene TRBJ2-5; 13 nucleotides agree with TRBD2. The CDR3 is 17 residues long. J gave up 5 bases and V 4 bases, and 10 bases lay outside the gene matches. The germline V gene encodes CDR1 LGHNA and CDR2 YSLEER. CDR3 in amino acids: CASSPSYSTSGRETQYF. The CDR3 DNA reads TGCGCCAGCAGCCCCTCTTACTCGACTAGCGGGAGGGAGACCCAGTACTTC.

The chain carries TRBV21-1 and TRBJ2-7; TRBD1 is taken as the D call from the table, unchecked against the DNA. TRBV21-1 is noted as a pseudogene. The CDR3 loop spans 14 amino acids. DNA of the CDR3: TGTGCCAGCACCCCCGGGACCGAAGACTACGAGCAGTACTTC. It translates to CASTPGTEDYEQYF.

The chain is built from TRBV24-1 and TRBJ2-7, with 7 bases aligning to TRBD1. V trimming: 9 bases; J trimming: 5 bases; junction bases outside the gene matches: 18. Germline CDR1 reads KGHDR; CDR2 reads SFDVKD. The CDR3 covers 16 residues. CDR3 in amino acids: CATQGQRTRWAHEQYF. CDR3 bases: TGTGCCACCCAGGGACAGCGGACCAGGTGGGCGCACGAGCAGTACTTC.

This clonotype was counted ten times or more. The V call is TRBV5-1, the J call TRBJ2-2, with 8 bases fitting TRBD1. The V and J ends lost 4 bases and 10 bases, in that order; junction bases with no gene match: 9. The germline V gene encodes CDR1 SGHRS and CDR2 YFSETQ. CDR3 length equals 14 residues. This chain's CDR3 is CASSRGQAEEELFF. The DNA of the CDR3 is TGCGCCAGCAGCCGGGGACAGGCGGAGGAGGAGCTGTTTTTT. The full variable domain, rest sourced from reference TRBV5-1 and TRBJ2-2, is KAGVTQTPRYLIKTRGQQVTLSCSPISGHRSVSWYQQTPGQGLQFLFEYFSETQRNKGNFPGRFSGRQFSNSRSEMNVSTLELGDSALYLCASSRGQAEEELFFGEGSRLTVL.

This clonotype turned up a few times. The chain has TRBV10-3 and TRBJ2-5; 7 positions agree with TRBD1. The CDR3 length is 14 residues. V lost 5 bases and J lost 0; bases outside the gene matches: 3. Germline V gene sequence: CDR1 ENHRY, CDR2 SYGVKD. The CDR3 is CAISKGQNQETQYF. The CDR3 DNA is TGTGCCATCAGTAAGGGACAGAACCAAGAGACCCAGTACTTC.

The V and J genes are TRBV12-3 or TRBV12-4 and TRBJ2-7, with D maybe TRBD1 (6 bases). The CDR3 is 14 amino acids. With 6 bases removed from V and 0 bases from J, the gap between germline ends came to 12 bases. DNA for the CDR3: TGTGCCAGCAGCCCCGACAGGAACTCCTACGAGCAGTACTTC. Its translation is CASSPDRNSYEQYF.

The table lists this clonotype with a few counts. This chain links TRBV12-3 or TRBV12-4 with TRBJ2-7; D is perhaps TRBD1 (6 bases). CDR3 length equals 14 residues. Trimming stripped 4 bases from V and 0 bases from J, with 10 bases between. The CDR3 loop reads CASSYRTVSYEQYF. The CDR3 DNA is TGTGCCAGCAGTTACCGGACAGTCTCCTACGAGCAGTACTTC.

This chain joins TRBV20-1 and TRBJ2-3; D ambiguous. CDR1 is DFQATT and CDR2 is SNEGSKA in the germline V gene (reference sequence). The ends were cut back, 0 bases at V and 11 bases at J, with 18 bases in the middle. The CDR3 covers 14 residues. The CDR3 sequence: CSARDAVVGAWQYF. Written as DNA, the CDR3 is TGCAGTGCTAGAGATGCGGTAGTTGGTGCGTGGCAGTATTTT.

This clonotype was seen more than once but under ten times. This chain connects TRBV24-1 to TRBJ2-5; 9 nucleotides align to TRBD1. The germline V gene has CDR1 KGHDR and CDR2 SFDVKD. With V trimmed by 6 bases and J by 5 bases, 3 bases remained unmatched. The CDR3 spans 13 residues. The CDR3 nucleotides are TGTGCCACCAGTACAGGGGGCGCGGAGACCCAGTACTTC. Amino acid sequence: CATSTGGAETQYF.

This rearrangement joins TRBV14 to TRBJ2-3, with 8 bases lining up with TRBD2. V gave up 1 base and J gave up 5 bases; unmatched junction bases: 2. The CDR3 length is 14 residues. Germline V gene lookup returns CDR1 SGHDN and CDR2 FVKESK. CDR3 in amino acids: CASSQAGRVDTQYF. CDR3 bases: TGTGCCAGCAGCCAAGCCGGGAGGGTAGATACGCAGTATTTT.

The chain couples TRBV12-3 or TRBV12-4 to TRBJ1-2; maybe TRBD1 (5 bases). The ends were cut back, 6 bases at V and 4 bases at J, with 18 bases in the middle. This CDR3 contains 15 residues. In nucleotides, the CDR3 is TGTGCCAGCAGCCTGCGGGCAGGGCTGATCTATGGCTACACCTTC. Translating it yields CASSLRAGLIYGYTF.